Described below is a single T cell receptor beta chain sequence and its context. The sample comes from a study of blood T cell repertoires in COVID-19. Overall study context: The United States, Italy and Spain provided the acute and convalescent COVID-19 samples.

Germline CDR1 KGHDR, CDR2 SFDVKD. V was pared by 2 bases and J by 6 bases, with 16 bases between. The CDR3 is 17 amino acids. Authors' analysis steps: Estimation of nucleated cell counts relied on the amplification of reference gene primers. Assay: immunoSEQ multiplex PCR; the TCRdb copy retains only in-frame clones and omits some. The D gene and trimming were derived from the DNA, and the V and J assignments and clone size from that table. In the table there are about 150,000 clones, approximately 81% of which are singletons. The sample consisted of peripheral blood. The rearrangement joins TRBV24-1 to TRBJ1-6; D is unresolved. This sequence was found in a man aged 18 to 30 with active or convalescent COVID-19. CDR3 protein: CATSDSWWRRGNSPLHF. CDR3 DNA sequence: TGTGCCACCAGTGATTCTTGGTGGAGGAGAGGTAATTCACCCCTCCACTTT.